The source of this TCR beta chain is a study of cytomegalovirus exposure and HLA in healthy donors. The PCR ran on 60 Vbeta and 13 Jbeta primers. Produced via immunoSEQ multiplex PCR; TCRdb's table is partial and in-frame only. The table includes about 160,000 clones, more than 75% detected once. Trimming took off 7 bases at V and 3 bases at J, with 13 bases between the two ends. This CDR3 region has 14 residues. Looked up from germline, CDR1 is SNHLY and CDR2 is FYNNEI. The sequenced sample was PBMCs. This TCR derives from a man aged 18-30 years in good health and CMV-seropositive. The V and J genes are TRBV2 and TRBJ1-5; D unresolved. The chain's CDR3 is CASTQILANQPQHF. The CDR3 coding sequence is TGTGCCAGCACCCAGATCCTGGCCAATCAGCCCCAGCATTTT.